What follows is one TCR beta chain and its context. V lost 3 bases to trimming and J lost 6 bases, with 9 bases between them. This CDR3 contains 13 residues. Germline V gene data show CDR1 as SGDLS and CDR2 as YYNGEE. Libraries of TCR beta came from iRepertoire HTBI primers plus Arm-PCR of CDR3 regions. From the multiplex PCR reads, TCRdb called clonotypes with MiXCR, one entry per CDR3 protein. The sample lists about 430,000 distinct CDR3 sequences; roughly 15% were seen once. These data come from a study of regulatory T cells in long-lasting Graves disease. This sample's time point: newly diagnosed GD, antithyroid drugs for less than 3 months. RNA extracted from PBMCs served as the sequencing template. Separately, the same data were catalogued under a study of T cells in Graves' hyperthyroidism and ophthalmopathy. That work states: Researchers found most expanded thyroid clonotypes above 0.001 in blood as well.

This TCR was sampled from a woman between 35 and 50 years old with Graves disease. The sample was peripheral blood mononuclear cells (PBMCs), taken at new diagnosis, from a patient treated with antithyroid drugs. This sequence joins TRBV9 and TRBJ2-2; D gene unclear. The DNA of the CDR3 is TGTGCCAGCAGCGCCGCGCCCGCCGGGGAGCTGTTTTTT. As protein: CASSAAPAGELFF. Looking up the rest from reference TRBV9 and TRBJ2-2 gives the full variable domain: DSGVTQTPKHLITATGQRVTLRCSPRSGDLSVYWYQQSLDQGLQFLIQYYNGEERAKGNILERFSAQQFPDLHSELNLSSLELGDSALYFCASSAAPAGELFFGEGSRLTVL.